A single sample is the source of the 14 T cell receptor beta chains below, sequenced in a study of T cell responses to AZD1222 COVID-19 vaccine. Produced via immunoSEQ multiplex PCR; TCRdb's table is partial and in-frame only. The repertoire holds about 150,000 clones, with around 90% as singletons. The sequencing here drew on peripheral blood, taken 28 days after the second dose of the MenACWY control vaccine. The source of these receptors is an adult who received the MenACWY meningococcal vaccine as a control.

The chain has TRBV10-3 and TRBJ1-5, with a possible D match to TRBD1 (5 bases). The CDR3 is made up of 13 amino acids. CDR1 and CDR2 from the germline V gene are ENHRY and SYGVKD. V lost 4 bases to trimming and J lost 6 bases, with 10 bases between them. CDR3 protein: CAISAKGSQPQHF. The CDR3 bases are TGTGCCATCAGTGCAAAGGGGAGTCAGCCCCAGCATTTT.

This chain connects TRBV18 to TRBJ1-6; tentatively, D is TRBD1 (6 bases). The CDR3 length is 15 residues. V lost 0 bases and J lost 6, with 9 bases in between. Looked up from germline, CDR1 is KGHSH and CDR2 is LQKENI. The CDR3 protein is CASSPPQGGNSPLHF. CDR3 in DNA: TGTGCCAGCTCACCACCACAGGGTGGTAATTCACCCCTCCACTTT.

This clone is large within its sample. The CDR3 DNA is TGCGCCAGCAGCTACACTCGGGCCATTAATTCACCCCTCCACTTT. It codes for CASSYTRAINSPLHF. V is TRBV4-3 and J is TRBJ1-6; D uncertain. V lost 5 bases to trimming and J lost 6 bases, with 14 bases between them. The CDR3 covers 15 residues. Germline V lookup: CDR1 LGHNA, CDR2 YSLEER.

The chain joins TRBV4-2 to TRBJ2-2; 7 bases map to TRBD2. The junction had 5 bases not matched to a gene; V was cut back by 1 base and J by 6 bases. The germline gives CDR1 LGHNA, CDR2 YNFKEQ. The CDR3 has 15 amino acids. As DNA, the CDR3 is TGTGCCAGCAGCCAAGGGGTGGCGGGAGCCGGGGAGCTGTTTTTT. As protein: CASSQGVAGAGELFF.

The chain carries TRBV6-2 or TRBV6-3 and TRBJ2-5, with D tentatively TRBD1 (6 bases). Germline CDR1 is MNHEY and CDR2 is SVGEGT. The V end lost 6 bases, the J end lost 0 bases, and 17 bases lay between the germline ends. This CDR3 has 16 amino acids. CDR3 sequence: CASSPGAIGYQETQYF. The CDR3 bases are TGTGCCAGCAGCCCAGGGGCTATTGGGTACCAAGAGACCCAGTACTTC.

V is TRBV5-1 and J is TRBJ1-1; D is unresolved. CDR1 and CDR2 (germline): SGHRS, YFSETQ. Trimming took 0 bases from V and 1 from J, leaving 7 bases between them. This CDR3 contains 14 residues. The CDR3 nucleotides are TGCGCCAGCAGCTTGGAAGCAGCGAACACTGAAGCTTTCTTT. Its protein is CASSLEAANTEAFF.

Remarks on this clone: A read error may produce the germline difference seen at one junction end. V is TRBV5-6 and J is TRBJ1-2; tentatively, D is TRBD1 (5 bases). CDR3 length: 15 amino acids. Germline V CDR1 and CDR2: SGHDT, YYEEEE. Here the CDR3 DNA reads TGTGCCGGCAGCTTGCCCACCGGGACGGCTTATGGCTACACCTTC. Translation: CAGSLPTGTAYGYTF.

V is TRBV7-2 and J is TRBJ1-1, with D possibly matching TRBD1 (5 bases). CDR1 SGHTA and CDR2 FQGNSA come from the germline V gene. V shed 9 bases and J shed 0 bases, with 11 bases lying between them. This CDR3 region has 13 residues. In DNA, the CDR3 is TGTGCCAGTTCTCGGGGGATGAACACTGAAGCTTTCTTT. Its translation: CASSRGMNTEAFF.

This clone was counted once. V usage is TRBV19 and J usage is TRBJ1-6; perhaps TRBD1 as D (6 bases). V dropped 5 bases and J dropped 7 bases, with 9 bases sitting between them. There are 13 residues in the CDR3. CDR1 LNHDA and CDR2 SQIVND come from the germline V gene (reference sequence). Here the CDR3 reads CASSEGGNSPLHF. The CDR3 nucleotides are TGTGCCAGTAGTGAAGGGGGAAATTCACCCCTCCACTTT.

The chain recombines TRBV9 with TRBJ1-6, with 8 bases identical to TRBD1. J gave up 6 bases and V 4 bases, and 6 bases lay outside the gene matches. Germline CDR1 reads SGDLS; CDR2 reads YYNGEE. The CDR3 has 15 residues. The CDR3 coding sequence is TGTGCCAGCAGCCCCCGGACAGGGTCTAATTCACCCCTCCACTTT. Its protein is CASSPRTGSNSPLHF.

This clone was recorded many times. This chain uses TRBV28 with TRBJ1-4; D is undetermined. Germline-derived CDR1 and CDR2 are MDHEN and SYDVKM. The CDR3 extends over 13 amino acids. V lost 8 bases and J lost 10, with 17 bases in between. CDR3 coding DNA: TGTGCCAGCGGAGAGGCTGCTAGAGGAAAACTGTTTTTT. Encoded protein: CASGEAARGKLFF. The whole variable domain, remainder taken from reference TRBV28 and TRBJ1-4, is DVKVTQSSRYLVKRTGEKVFLECVQDMDHENMFWYRQDPGLGLRLIYFSYDVKMKEKGDIPEGYSVSREKKERFSLILESASTNQTSMYLCASGEAARGKLFFGSGTQLSVL.

V and J are TRBV21-1 and TRBJ1-1. TRBV21-1 is a recognized pseudogene. The CDR3 extends over 15 amino acids. The CDR3 loop is CASSLKRRGNTEAFF. The CDR3 DNA is TGTGCCAGCAGCCTTAAACGACGGGGGAACACTGAAGCTTTCTTT.

CDR3 coding DNA: TGTGCCTGGAGTGTACTGACATCTAATTCACCCCTCCACTTT. Protein product: CAWSVLTSNSPLHF. V and J are TRBV30 and TRBJ1-6; no clear D gene. There are 14 residues in the CDR3. Trimming removed 0 bases at V and 6 bases at J, with 9 bases between. CDR1 and CDR2 (germline): GTSNPN, SVGIG (reference sequence).

The chain is built from TRBV3-1 (or the pseudogene TRBV3-2) and TRBJ2-1; TRBD1 is a possible D gene (6 bases). The CDR3 totals 19 residues. Trimming stripped 0 bases from V and 0 bases from J, with 18 bases between. CDR1 LGHDT and CDR2 YNNKEL come from the germline V gene (reference sequence). DNA of the CDR3: TGTGCCAGCAGCCAAGATCCGGCCACAGGGTACAGCTCCTACAATGAGCAGTTCTTC. Protein sequence: CASSQDPATGYSSYNEQFF.